The next 23 T cell receptor beta chains were all read from a single sample in a study of naive and memory T cell subsets. Both TRBC1 and TRBC2 were covered by a beta constant-region primer of two equimolar oligonucleotides. Each CDR3 protein gets one entry after TCRdb re-called the UMI-ligation and nested PCR reads with MiXCR. This sample has around 40,000 distinct CDR3 sequences; about 14% occur once, and the top ten carry 22%. The sample taken for sequencing was effector memory CD4+ T cells from blood. Specified subset: effector memory, CD45RA- CD27-. The origin of the receptors is a human donor in good health.

The chain is built from TRBV14 and TRBJ1-1, with TRBD1 as a possible D gene (5 bases). V gave up 1 base and J gave up 5 bases, with 11 bases separating them. The CDR3 loop spans 14 amino acids. Germline V CDR1 and CDR2: SGHDN, FVKESK. The CDR3 sequence is CASSQGQLRTEAFF. In DNA form, the CDR3 reads TGTGCCAGCAGCCAAGGACAGTTGCGAACTGAAGCTTTCTTT.

This clonotype was recorded a few times. This chain uses TRBV20-1 with TRBJ1-4, with TRBD1 as a possible D gene (5 bases). CDR1 and CDR2 from the germline V gene are DFQATT and SNEGSKA (reference sequence). This CDR3 is 17 amino acids long. The V and J ends lost 0 bases and 2 bases respectively, with 16 bases between them. Here the CDR3 DNA reads TGCAGTGCTAGAGATCCCTTTGCACAGGCGACTAATGAAAAACTGTTTTTT. This sequence encodes CSARDPFAQATNEKLFF.

This sequence joins TRBV12-3 or TRBV12-4 and TRBJ1-1; TRBD1 might be the D (5 bases). Between the trimmed V and J ends, which lost 3 bases and 4 bases, there was a span of 12 bases. CDR3 length: 14 amino acids. In DNA, the CDR3 is TGTGCCAGCAGTTTTCTGGGGGGTGGCACTGAAGCTTTCTTT. As protein: CASSFLGGGTEAFF.

This clonotype was detected ten times or more. The chain links TRBV20-1 to TRBJ2-7, with TRBD2 as a possible D gene (6 bases). V lost 6 bases and J lost 6, with 18 bases in between. The V gene's germline CDR1 is DFQATT and CDR2 SNEGSKA (reference sequence). There are 13 residues in the CDR3. This CDR3 reads CSARLVGVSEQYF. In DNA form, the CDR3 reads TGCAGTGCCCGACTAGTGGGGGTAAGCGAGCAGTACTTC.

Only one count was recorded for this clonotype. This rearrangement joins TRBV30 to TRBJ2-6, with 9 bases identical to TRBD1. Germline V gene data show CDR1 as GTSNPN and CDR2 as SVGIG (reference sequence). This CDR3 is 17 amino acids long. The V gene end was trimmed by 4 bases and the J gene end by 1 base; junction bases not matched to a gene: 8. CDR3 region: CAWNRDRVLSGANVLTF. For the CDR3, the DNA is TGTGCCTGGAATCGGGACAGGGTACTATCTGGGGCCAACGTCCTGACTTTC.

Regarding this clonotype: This clone may be a read error of a much larger clone one base away. The rearrangement uses TRBV18 and TRBJ2-3, with 10 bases matching TRBD2. This CDR3 comprises 20 residues. V gave up 0 bases and J gave up 0 bases; unmatched junction bases: 12. Germline V gene lookup returns CDR1 KGHSH and CDR2 LQKENI. CDR3 sequence reads: CASSPPLPLAGDTSTDTQYF. The CDR3 DNA reads TGTGCCAGCTCACCACCCCTACCGCTAGCGGGAGATACCAGCACAGATACGCAGTATTTT.

The chain carries TRBV3-1 and TRBJ1-1; 7 bases are a match to TRBD1. The trim removed 3 bases at V and 7 bases at J, leaving 11 bases unmatched. Per the germline V gene, CDR1 is LGHDT and CDR2 is YNNKEL (reference sequence). The CDR3 has 15 amino acids. The CDR3 DNA sequence: TGTGCCAGCAGCCACCTGCGAGGGGGCCGGGGTGAAGCTTTCTTT. This codes for CASSHLRGGRGEAFF.

This clonotype was seen only a few times. V gene TRBV7-8 combines with J gene TRBJ2-3; 7 positions match TRBD1. The ends lost 8 bases at V and 4 bases at J; junction bases unmatched: 18. Germline-derived CDR1 and CDR2 are SGHVS and FQNEAQ. The CDR3 is 17 residues long. CDR3 nucleotides: TGTGCCAGCTGCAAATTCCAAACAGGGGTAATAGCAGATACGCAGTATTTT. Its translation: CASCKFQTGVIADTQYF.

This clonotype has just a few counts. This chain links TRBV23-1 with TRBJ2-4; the D gene is possibly TRBD1 (5 bases). TRBV23-1 is treated as an ORF (open reading frame) with a function not yet certain. Trimming shortened V by 6 bases and J by 1 base, and 13 bases separated the two germline ends. This CDR3 has 15 residues. CDR3 sequence reads: CASSRTKGAKNIQYF. The CDR3 coding sequence is TGCGCCAGCAGCCGGACAAAGGGGGCCAAAAACATTCAGTACTTC.

The V gene is TRBV27, the J gene TRBJ2-7; 15 nucleotides align to TRBD2. The length of the CDR3 is 16 residues. Germline CDR1 MNHEY, CDR2 SMNVEV (reference sequence). The V segment lost 7 bases and the J segment 2 bases; nucleotides outside the gene matches: 6. This CDR3 reads CASTGLAGGPTYEQYF. CDR3 nucleotide sequence: TGTGCCAGCACCGGACTAGCGGGAGGGCCGACCTACGAGCAGTACTTC.

The genes are TRBV5-5 and TRBJ2-2; maybe TRBD2 (5 bases). Per germline, CDR1 SGHKS and CDR2 YYEKEE (reference sequence). The CDR3 is made up of 16 amino acids. V shed 5 bases and J shed 4 bases, with 18 bases lying between them. CDR3 DNA: TGTGCCAGCAGTTATAAGGACCTGAGGGCCACCGGGGAGCTGTTTTTT. Translated: CASSYKDLRATGELFF.

This clonotype appeared a few times. The V and J genes are TRBV3-1 and TRBJ1-1; no definite D call. The CDR3 has 12 residues. Trimming took 4 bases from V and 5 from J, leaving 8 bases between them. CDR1 and CDR2 from the germline V gene are LGHDT and YNNKEL (reference sequence). The CDR3 loop reads CASSRGVTEAFF. The CDR3 DNA reads TGTGCCAGCAGCCGCGGGGTAACTGAAGCTTTCTTT.

V gene TRBV9 combines with J gene TRBJ1-4; D perhaps matches TRBD1 (5 bases). Trimming shortened V by 4 bases and J by 8 bases, and 18 bases separated the two germline ends. Germline V gene sequence: CDR1 SGDLS, CDR2 YYNGEE. CDR3 length equals 15 residues. Here the CDR3 DNA reads TGTGCCAGCAGCCCCCAAGGCTTAGGGGCAGAAAAACTGTTTTTT. Translating it yields CASSPQGLGAEKLFF. Full variable domain (outside the CDR3, taken from reference TRBV9 and TRBJ1-4): DSGVTQTPKHLITATGQRVTLRCSPRSGDLSVYWYQQSLDQGLQFLIQYYNGEERAKGNILERFSAQQFPDLHSELNLSSLELGDSALYFCASSPQGLGAEKLFFGSGTQLSVL.

At least ten counts were recorded for this clonotype. The CDR3 spells CASSLGQGGDYGYTF. For the CDR3, the DNA is TGTGCCAGCAGCCTAGGACAGGGAGGGGACTATGGCTACACCTTC. This chain uses TRBV7-8 with TRBJ1-2; TRBD1 matches at 8 bases. V lost 5 bases, J lost 3 bases, and 8 bases stayed unmatched. The CDR3 extends over 15 amino acids. Germline V gene data show CDR1 as SGHVS and CDR2 as FQNEAQ.

This clonotype was detected a few times. The V and J genes are TRBV10-2 and TRBJ1-4, with D possibly TRBD1 on 5 matching bases. This CDR3 has 15 amino acids. Trimming cost V 7 bases and J 0 bases, with 12 bases left between them. Germline V lookup: CDR1 WSHSY, CDR2 SAAADI. The CDR3 here is CASTTGHSTNEKLFF. The CDR3 DNA is TGCGCCAGCACAACAGGACACTCAACTAATGAAAAACTGTTTTTT.

This clonotype was recorded many times. The rearrangement links TRBV6-5 to TRBJ2-3, with D hard to call. The CDR3 consists of 16 residues. From germline, CDR1 is MNHEY and CDR2 SVGAGI. The germline V and J ends were trimmed by 2 bases and 0 bases, with 12 bases remaining between them. CDR3 DNA sequence: TGTGCCAGCAGTTACGGATTCCAGACGAGCACAGATACGCAGTATTTT. Its protein is CASSYGFQTSTDTQYF.

This clonotype was seen more than once but under ten times. V gene TRBV14 combines with J gene TRBJ2-3; perhaps D is TRBD1 or TRBD2 (5 bases each). The V end lost 7 bases, the J end lost 0 bases, and 11 bases lay between the germline ends. CDR3 size: 14 residues. Germline CDR1 reads SGHDN; CDR2 reads FVKESK. In DNA, the CDR3 is TGTGCCAGCAAAACAGGACTTAGCACAGATACGCAGTATTTT. Translated, it gives CASKTGLSTDTQYF.

This clonotype was observed a handful of times. V is TRBV29-1 and J is TRBJ1-5, with D tentatively TRBD1 (6 bases). V was trimmed by 4 bases and J by 4 bases, leaving 11 bases between them. Germline V gene sequence: CDR1 SQVTM, CDR2 ANQGSEA. The CDR3 spans 13 residues. The CDR3 DNA follows: TGCAGCGTTGCGGGGGGCGCGAATCAGCCCCAGCATTTT. This encodes CSVAGGANQPQHF.

By sample fraction, this clonotype is medium-sized (0.01 to 0.1%). Here the CDR3 reads CASSLRQGPQYF. Here the CDR3 DNA reads TGTGCCAGCAGCTTGAGACAGGGCCCCCAGTACTTC. The chain joins TRBV7-2 to TRBJ2-5, with 7 positions matching TRBD1. CDR1 is SGHTA and CDR2 is FQGNSA in the germline V gene. The CDR3 consists of 12 residues. Trimming at V came to 3 bases and at J to 9 bases, leaving 4 bases not matched to a gene.

By share, this clonotype counts as medium-sized. The chain joins TRBV4-1 to TRBJ2-3; 12 bases agree with TRBD1. Germline values: CDR1 MGHRA, CDR2 YSYEKL. With V trimmed by 4 bases and J by 4 bases, 9 bases remained unmatched. The CDR3 contains 17 residues. Here the CDR3 DNA reads TGCGCCAGCAGCCTCGTACTCGGGACAGGGGGCGCAGATACGCAGTATTTT. It yields the protein CASSLVLGTGGADTQYF.

This clonotype was detected only a few times. The V and J genes are TRBV28 and TRBJ1-6; D is possibly TRBD1 (6 bases). The V gene's germline CDR1 is MDHEN and CDR2 SYDVKM. V was cut by 2 bases and J by 11 bases, with 19 bases left in between. This CDR3 spans 16 amino acids. CDR3 in amino acids: CASSLGGQAAGAPLHF. The CDR3 region has the DNA TGTGCCAGCAGTTTAGGGGGGCAGGCCGCGGGAGCACCCCTCCACTTT. Full variable domain (remainder filled in from reference TRBV28 and TRBJ1-6): DVKVTQSSRYLVKRTGEKVFLECVQDMDHENMFWYRQDPGLGLRLIYFSYDVKMKEKGDIPEGYSVSREKKERFSLILESASTNQTSMYLCASSLGGQAAGAPLHFGNGTRLTVT.

This clonotype came up many times. V usage is TRBV5-5 and J usage is TRBJ2-5, with TRBD1 matching 10 bases. The CDR3 is 16 amino acids. J lost 0 bases, V lost 0 bases, and 2 bases had no gene match. CDR1 and CDR2 (germline): SGHKS, YYEKEE (reference sequence). The CDR3 region has the DNA TGTGCCAGCAGCTTGGGGACAGGGGGGAACCAAGAGACCCAGTACTTC. Translating it yields CASSLGTGGNQETQYF.

This clonotype has just a few counts. The chain combines TRBV20-1 with TRBJ1-3; a possible D gene is TRBD1 (6 bases). Germline CDR1 and CDR2: DFQATT and SNEGSKA (reference sequence). The V and J ends lost 6 bases and 0 bases respectively, with 18 bases between them. The CDR3 is made up of 16 amino acids. The CDR3 DNA follows: TGCAGTGCCAGGAAGGGGGGCGCCCTCTCTGGAAACACCATATATTTT. It translates to CSARKGGALSGNTIYF.